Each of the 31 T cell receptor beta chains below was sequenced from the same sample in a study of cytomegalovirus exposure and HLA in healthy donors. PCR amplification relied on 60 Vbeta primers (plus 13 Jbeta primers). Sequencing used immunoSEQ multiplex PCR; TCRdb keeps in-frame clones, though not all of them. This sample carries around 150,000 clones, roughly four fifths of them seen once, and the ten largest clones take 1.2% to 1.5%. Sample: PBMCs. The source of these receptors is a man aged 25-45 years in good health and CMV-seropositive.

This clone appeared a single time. The CDR3 sequence: CASSSSGGHTEAFF. As DNA, the CDR3 is TGTGCCAGCAGCTCATCGGGGGGGCACACTGAAGCTTTCTTT. This sequence joins TRBV9 and TRBJ1-1, with D possibly matching TRBD1 (6 bases). The V end was cut by 4 bases, the J end by 3 bases, with 13 bases between. Germline V gene sequence: CDR1 SGDLS, CDR2 YYNGEE. The CDR3 has 14 amino acids.

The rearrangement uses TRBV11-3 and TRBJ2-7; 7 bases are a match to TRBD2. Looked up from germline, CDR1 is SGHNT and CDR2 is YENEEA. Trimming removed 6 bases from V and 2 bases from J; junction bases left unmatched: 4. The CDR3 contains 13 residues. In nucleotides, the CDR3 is TGTGCCAGCAGGCTAGCGGCCACCTACGAGCAGTACTTC. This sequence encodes CASRLAATYEQYF.

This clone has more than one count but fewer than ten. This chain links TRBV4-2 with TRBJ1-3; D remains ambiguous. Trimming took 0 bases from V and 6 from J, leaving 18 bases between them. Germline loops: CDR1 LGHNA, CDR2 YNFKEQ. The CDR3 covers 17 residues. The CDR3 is CASSQDTSGRRENTIYF. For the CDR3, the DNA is TGTGCCAGCAGCCAAGATACCTCCGGCCGGAGGGAAAACACCATATATTTT.

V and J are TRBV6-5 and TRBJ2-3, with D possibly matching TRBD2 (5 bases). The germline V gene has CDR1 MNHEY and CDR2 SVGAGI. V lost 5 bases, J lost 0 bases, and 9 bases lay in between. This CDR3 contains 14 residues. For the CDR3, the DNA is TGTGCCAGCAGTCCGGGATGGAGCACAGATACGCAGTATTTT. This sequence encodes CASSPGWSTDTQYF.

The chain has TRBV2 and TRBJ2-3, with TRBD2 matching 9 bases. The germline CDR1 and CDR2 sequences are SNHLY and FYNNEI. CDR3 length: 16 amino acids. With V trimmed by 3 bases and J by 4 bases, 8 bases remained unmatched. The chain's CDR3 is CASSDDVRGGADTQYF. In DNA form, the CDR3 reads TGTGCCAGCAGTGACGATGTGCGGGGGGGGGCAGATACGCAGTATTTT.

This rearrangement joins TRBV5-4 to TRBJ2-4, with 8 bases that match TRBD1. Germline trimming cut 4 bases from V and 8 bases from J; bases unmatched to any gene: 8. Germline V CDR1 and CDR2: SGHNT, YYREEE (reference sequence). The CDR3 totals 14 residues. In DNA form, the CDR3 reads TGTGCCAGCAGCATAGAGACAGGGGTGGACATTCAGTACTTC. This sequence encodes CASSIETGVDIQYF.

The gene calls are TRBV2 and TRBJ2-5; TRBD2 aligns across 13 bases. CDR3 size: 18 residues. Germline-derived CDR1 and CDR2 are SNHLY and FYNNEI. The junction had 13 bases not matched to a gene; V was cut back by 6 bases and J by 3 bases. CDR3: CASSLKIGTSGAEETQYF. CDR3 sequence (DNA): TGTGCCAGCAGCCTCAAGATAGGGACTAGCGGGGCCGAAGAGACCCAGTACTTC.

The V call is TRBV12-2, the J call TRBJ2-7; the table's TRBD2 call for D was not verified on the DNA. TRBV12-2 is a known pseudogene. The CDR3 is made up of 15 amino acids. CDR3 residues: CASLRGGGNSYEQYF. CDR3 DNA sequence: TGTGCAAGTCTCCGTGGGGGGGGGAACTCCTACGAGCAGTACTTC.

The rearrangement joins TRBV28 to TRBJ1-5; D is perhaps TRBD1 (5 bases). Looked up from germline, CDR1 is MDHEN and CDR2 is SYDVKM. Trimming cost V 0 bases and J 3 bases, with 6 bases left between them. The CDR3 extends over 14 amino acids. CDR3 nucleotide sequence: TGTGCCAGCAGTTTATGGGGACTCAATCAGCCCCAGCATTTT. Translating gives CASSLWGLNQPQHF.

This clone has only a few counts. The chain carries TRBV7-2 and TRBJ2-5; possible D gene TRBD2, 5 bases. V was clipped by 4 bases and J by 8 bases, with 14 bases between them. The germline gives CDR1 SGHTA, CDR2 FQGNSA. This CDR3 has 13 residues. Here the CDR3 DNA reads TGTGCCAGCAGCTCGACTAAGGTCGGCACCCAGTACTTC. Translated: CASSSTKVGTQYF.

The CDR3 reads CASSPLETRSPLHF. In DNA form, the CDR3 reads TGTGCCAGCTCACCACTGGAGACCCGTTCACCCCTCCACTTT. This chain uses TRBV18 with TRBJ1-6; D not resolved. Germline V gene sequence: CDR1 KGHSH, CDR2 LQKENI. This CDR3 is 14 amino acids long. V was cut by 1 base and J by 9 bases, with 10 bases left in between.

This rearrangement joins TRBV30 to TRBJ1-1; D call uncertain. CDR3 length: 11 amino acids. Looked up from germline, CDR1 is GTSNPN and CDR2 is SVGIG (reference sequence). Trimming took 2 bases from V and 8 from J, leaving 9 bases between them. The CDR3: CAWSSLTEAFF. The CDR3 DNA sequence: TGTGCCTGGAGTTCACTAACCGAAGCTTTCTTT.

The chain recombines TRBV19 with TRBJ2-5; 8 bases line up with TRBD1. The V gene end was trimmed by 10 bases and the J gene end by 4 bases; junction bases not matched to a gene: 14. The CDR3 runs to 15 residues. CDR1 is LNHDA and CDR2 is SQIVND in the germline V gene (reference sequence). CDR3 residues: CATSGRGQGPETQYF. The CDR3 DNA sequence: TGTGCCACTTCCGGGCGCGGACAGGGACCAGAGACCCAGTACTTC. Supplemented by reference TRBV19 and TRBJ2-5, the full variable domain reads DGGITQSPKYLFRKEGQNVTLSCEQNLNHDAMYWYRQDPGQGLRLIYYSQIVNDFQKGDIAEGYSVSREKKESFPLTVTSAQKNPTAFYLCATSGRGQGPETQYFGPGTRLLVL.

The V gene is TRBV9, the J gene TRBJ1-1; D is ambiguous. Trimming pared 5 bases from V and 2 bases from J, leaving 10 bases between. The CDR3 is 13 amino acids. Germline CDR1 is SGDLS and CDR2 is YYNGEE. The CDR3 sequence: CASRERENTEAFF. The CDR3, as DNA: TGTGCCAGCAGGGAGAGGGAAAACACTGAAGCTTTCTTT.

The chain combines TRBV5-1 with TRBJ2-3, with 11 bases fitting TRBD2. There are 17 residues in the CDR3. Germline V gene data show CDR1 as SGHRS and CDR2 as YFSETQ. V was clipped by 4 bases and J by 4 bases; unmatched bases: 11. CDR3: CASSPWGPSGGPDTQYF. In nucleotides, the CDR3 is TGCGCCAGCAGCCCCTGGGGTCCTAGCGGGGGGCCAGATACGCAGTATTTT.

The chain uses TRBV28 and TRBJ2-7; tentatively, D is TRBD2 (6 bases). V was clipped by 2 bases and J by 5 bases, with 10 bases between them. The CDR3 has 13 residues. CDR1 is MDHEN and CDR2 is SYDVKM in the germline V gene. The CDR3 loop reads CASSLGGNDEQYF. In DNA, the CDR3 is TGTGCCAGCAGTTTAGGCGGGAACGACGAGCAGTACTTC. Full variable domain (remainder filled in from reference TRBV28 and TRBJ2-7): DVKVTQSSRYLVKRTGEKVFLECVQDMDHENMFWYRQDPGLGLRLIYFSYDVKMKEKGDIPEGYSVSREKKERFSLILESASTNQTSMYLCASSLGGNDEQYFGPGTRLTVT.

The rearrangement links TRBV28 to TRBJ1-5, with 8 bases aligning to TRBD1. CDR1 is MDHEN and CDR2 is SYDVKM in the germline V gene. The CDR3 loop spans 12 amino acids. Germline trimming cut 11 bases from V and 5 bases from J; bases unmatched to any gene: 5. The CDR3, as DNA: TGTGCCCTCGGACAGGGAGATCAGCCCCAGCATTTT. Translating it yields CALGQGDQPQHF.

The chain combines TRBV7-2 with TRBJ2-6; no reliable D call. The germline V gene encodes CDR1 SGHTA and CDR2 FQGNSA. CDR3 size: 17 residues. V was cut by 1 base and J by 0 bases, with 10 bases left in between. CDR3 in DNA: TGTGCCAGCAGCTTAGTCTCGGGTTTCTCTGGGGCCAACGTCCTGACTTTC. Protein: CASSLVSGFSGANVLTF.

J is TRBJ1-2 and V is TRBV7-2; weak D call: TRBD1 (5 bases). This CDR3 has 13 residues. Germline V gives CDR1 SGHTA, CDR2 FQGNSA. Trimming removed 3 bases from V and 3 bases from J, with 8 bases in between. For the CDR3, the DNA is TGTGCCAGCAGCTTCGACAGAGACTATGGCTACACCTTC. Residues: CASSFDRDYGYTF.

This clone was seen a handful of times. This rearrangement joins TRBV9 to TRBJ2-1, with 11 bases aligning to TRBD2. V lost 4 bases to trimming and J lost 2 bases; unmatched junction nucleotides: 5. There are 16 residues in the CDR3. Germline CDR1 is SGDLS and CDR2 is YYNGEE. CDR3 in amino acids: CASSPTSGSTYNEQFF. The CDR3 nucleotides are TGTGCCAGCAGCCCCACTAGCGGGAGCACCTACAATGAGCAGTTCTTC.

The CDR3 sequence is CASSLAGDYNEQFF. The CDR3 DNA sequence: TGCGCCAGCAGCCTAGCGGGAGATTACAATGAGCAGTTCTTC. The chain employs TRBV10-2 and TRBJ2-1; 10 bases line up with TRBD2. The V and J ends lost 6 bases and 4 bases, in that order; junction bases with no gene match: 3. CDR3 length equals 14 residues. Germline CDR1 and CDR2: WSHSY and SAAADI.

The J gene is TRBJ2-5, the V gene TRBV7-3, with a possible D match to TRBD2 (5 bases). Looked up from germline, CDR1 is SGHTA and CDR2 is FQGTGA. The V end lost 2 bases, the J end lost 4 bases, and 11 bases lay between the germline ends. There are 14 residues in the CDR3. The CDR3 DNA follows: TGTGCCAGCAGCTTAGGAGGAAAGGTAGAGACCCAGTACTTC. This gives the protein CASSLGGKVETQYF.

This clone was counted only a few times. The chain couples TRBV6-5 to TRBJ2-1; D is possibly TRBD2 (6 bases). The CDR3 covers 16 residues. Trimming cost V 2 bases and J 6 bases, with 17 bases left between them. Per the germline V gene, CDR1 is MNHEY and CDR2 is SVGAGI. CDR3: CASSYRPSPGGNEQFF. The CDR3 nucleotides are TGTGCCAGCAGTTACCGGCCATCCCCCGGGGGCAATGAGCAGTTCTTC.

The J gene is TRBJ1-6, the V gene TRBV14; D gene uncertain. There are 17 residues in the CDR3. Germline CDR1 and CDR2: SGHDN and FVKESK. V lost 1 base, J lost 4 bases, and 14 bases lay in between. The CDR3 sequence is CASSQAKSGFYNSPLHF. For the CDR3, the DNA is TGTGCCAGCAGCCAAGCCAAGTCAGGATTTTATAATTCACCCCTCCACTTT.

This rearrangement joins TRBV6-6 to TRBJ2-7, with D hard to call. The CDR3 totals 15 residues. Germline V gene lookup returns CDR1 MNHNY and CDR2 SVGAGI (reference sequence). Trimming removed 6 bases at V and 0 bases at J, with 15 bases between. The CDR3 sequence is CASSETGSYSYEQYF. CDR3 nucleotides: TGTGCCAGCAGCGAAACCGGGTCATACTCCTACGAGCAGTACTTC.

This CDR3 is CASRNSGDTGELFF. The CDR3, as DNA: TGTGCCAGCAGAAATTCCGGAGATACCGGGGAGCTGTTTTTT. The rearrangement uses TRBV7-3 and TRBJ2-2; D uncertain. The length of the CDR3 is 14 residues. V lost 6 bases, J lost 5 bases, and 13 bases lay in between. Germline lookup yields CDR1 SGHTA and CDR2 FQGTGA.

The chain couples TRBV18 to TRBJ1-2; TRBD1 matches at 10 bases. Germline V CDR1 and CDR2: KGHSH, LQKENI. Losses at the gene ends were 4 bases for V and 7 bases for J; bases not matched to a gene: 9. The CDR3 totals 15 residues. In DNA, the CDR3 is TGTGCCAGCTCACTCGACCGGGACAGGGGTCCTGGCTACACCTTC. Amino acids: CASSLDRDRGPGYTF.

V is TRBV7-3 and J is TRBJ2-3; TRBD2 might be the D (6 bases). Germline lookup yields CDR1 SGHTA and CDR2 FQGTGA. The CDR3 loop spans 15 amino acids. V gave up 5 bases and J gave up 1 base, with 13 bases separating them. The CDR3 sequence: CASSKASGGTDTQYF. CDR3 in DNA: TGTGCCAGCAGCAAGGCATCGGGGGGCACAGATACGCAGTATTTT.

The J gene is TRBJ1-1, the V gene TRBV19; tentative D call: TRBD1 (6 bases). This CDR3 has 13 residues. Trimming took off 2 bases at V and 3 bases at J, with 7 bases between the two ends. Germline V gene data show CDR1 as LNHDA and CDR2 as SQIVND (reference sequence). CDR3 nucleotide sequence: TGTGCCAGTAGTATAAAGGGGGACACTGAAGCTTTCTTT. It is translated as CASSIKGDTEAFF.

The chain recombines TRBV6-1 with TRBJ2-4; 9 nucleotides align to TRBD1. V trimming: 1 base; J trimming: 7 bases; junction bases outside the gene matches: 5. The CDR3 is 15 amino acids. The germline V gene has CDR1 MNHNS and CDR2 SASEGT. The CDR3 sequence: CASSEVNDRGNIQYF. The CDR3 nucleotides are TGTGCCAGCAGTGAAGTAAACGACAGGGGGAACATTCAGTACTTC.

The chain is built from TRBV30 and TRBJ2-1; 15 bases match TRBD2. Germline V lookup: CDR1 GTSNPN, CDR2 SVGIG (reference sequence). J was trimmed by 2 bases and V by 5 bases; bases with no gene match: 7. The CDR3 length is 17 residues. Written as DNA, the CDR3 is TGTGCCTGGGACGGACTAGCGGGAGGGATTCCCTACAATGAGCAGTTCTTC. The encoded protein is CAWDGLAGGIPYNEQFF.